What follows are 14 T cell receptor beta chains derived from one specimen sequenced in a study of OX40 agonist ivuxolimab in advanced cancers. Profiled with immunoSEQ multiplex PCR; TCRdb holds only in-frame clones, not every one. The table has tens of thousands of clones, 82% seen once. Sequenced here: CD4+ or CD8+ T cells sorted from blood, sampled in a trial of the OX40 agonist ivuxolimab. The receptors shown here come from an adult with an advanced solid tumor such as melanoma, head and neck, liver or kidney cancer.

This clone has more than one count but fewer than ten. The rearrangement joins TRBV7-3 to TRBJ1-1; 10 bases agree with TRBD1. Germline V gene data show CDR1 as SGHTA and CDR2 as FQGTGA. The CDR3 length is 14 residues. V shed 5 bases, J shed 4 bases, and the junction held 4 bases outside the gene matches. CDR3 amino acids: CASSTTGGGTEAFF. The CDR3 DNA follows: TGTGCCAGCAGCACGACAGGGGGCGGCACTGAAGCTTTCTTT.

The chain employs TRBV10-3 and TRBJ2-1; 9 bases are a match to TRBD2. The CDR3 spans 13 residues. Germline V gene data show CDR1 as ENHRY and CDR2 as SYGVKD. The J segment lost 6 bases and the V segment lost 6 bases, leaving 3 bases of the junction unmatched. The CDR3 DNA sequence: TGTGCCATCAGGACTAGCGGAACCAATGAGCAGTTCTTC. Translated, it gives CAIRTSGTNEQFF.

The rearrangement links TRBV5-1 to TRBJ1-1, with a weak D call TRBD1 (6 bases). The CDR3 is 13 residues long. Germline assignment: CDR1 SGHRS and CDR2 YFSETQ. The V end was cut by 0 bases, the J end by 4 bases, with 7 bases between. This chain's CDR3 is CASSLEGGTEAFF. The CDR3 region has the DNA TGCGCCAGCAGCTTGGAAGGGGGCACTGAAGCTTTCTTT.

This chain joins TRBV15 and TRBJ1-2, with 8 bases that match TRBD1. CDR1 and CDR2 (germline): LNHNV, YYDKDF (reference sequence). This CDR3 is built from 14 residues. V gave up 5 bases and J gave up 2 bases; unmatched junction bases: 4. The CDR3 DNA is TGTGCCACCAGCCCACGGACAGGGAACTATGGCTACACCTTC. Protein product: CATSPRTGNYGYTF.

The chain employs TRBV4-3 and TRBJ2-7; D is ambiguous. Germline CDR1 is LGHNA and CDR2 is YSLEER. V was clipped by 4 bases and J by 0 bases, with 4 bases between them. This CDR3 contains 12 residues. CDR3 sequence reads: CASSLSSYEQYF. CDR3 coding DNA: TGCGCCAGCAGCCTCTCCTCCTACGAGCAGTACTTC.

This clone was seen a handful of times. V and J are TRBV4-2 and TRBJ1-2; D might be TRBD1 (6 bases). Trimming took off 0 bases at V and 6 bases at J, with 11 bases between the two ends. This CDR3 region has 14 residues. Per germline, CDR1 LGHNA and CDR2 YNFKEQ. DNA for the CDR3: TGTGCCAGCAGCCAAGATATGGGGGCGGATGGCTACACCTTC. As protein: CASSQDMGADGYTF.

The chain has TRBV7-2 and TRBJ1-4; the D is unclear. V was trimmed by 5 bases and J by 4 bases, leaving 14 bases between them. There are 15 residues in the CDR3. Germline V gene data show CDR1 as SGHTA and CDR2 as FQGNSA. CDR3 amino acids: CASSPSRSFNEKLFF. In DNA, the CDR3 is TGTGCCAGCAGCCCCAGCCGGTCCTTTAATGAAAAACTGTTTTTT.

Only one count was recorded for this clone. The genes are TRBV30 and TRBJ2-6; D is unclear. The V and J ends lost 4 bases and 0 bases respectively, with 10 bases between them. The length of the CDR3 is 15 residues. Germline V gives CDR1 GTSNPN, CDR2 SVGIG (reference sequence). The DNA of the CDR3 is TGTGCCTGGATGAAAGGCCTCTCTGGGGCCAACGTCCTGACTTTC. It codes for CAWMKGLSGANVLTF.

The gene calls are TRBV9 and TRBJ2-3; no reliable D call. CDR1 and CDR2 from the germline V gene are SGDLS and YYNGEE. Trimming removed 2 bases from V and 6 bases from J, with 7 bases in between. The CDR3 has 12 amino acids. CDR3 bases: TGTGCCAGCAGCGTTAGTGACGATACGCAGTATTTT. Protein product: CASSVSDDTQYF.

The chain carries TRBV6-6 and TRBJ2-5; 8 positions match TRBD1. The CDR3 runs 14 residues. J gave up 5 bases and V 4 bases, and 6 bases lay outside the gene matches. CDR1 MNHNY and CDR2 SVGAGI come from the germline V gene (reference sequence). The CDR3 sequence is CASSWQGAGETQYF. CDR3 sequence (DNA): TGTGCCAGCAGTTGGCAGGGGGCGGGGGAGACCCAGTACTTC.

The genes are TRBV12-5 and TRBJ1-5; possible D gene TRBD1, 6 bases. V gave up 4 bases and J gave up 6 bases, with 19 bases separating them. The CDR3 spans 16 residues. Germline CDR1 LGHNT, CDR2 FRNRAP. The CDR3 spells CASGWGAGAQSQPQHF. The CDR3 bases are TGTGCTAGTGGTTGGGGGGCGGGGGCCCAAAGTCAGCCCCAGCATTTT.

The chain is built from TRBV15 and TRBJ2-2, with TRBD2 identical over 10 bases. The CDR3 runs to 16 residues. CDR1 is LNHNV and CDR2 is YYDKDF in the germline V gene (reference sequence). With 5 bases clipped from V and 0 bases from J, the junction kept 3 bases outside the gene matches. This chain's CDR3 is CATSALAGSNTGELFF. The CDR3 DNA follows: TGTGCCACCAGCGCACTAGCGGGATCGAACACCGGGGAGCTGTTTTTT.

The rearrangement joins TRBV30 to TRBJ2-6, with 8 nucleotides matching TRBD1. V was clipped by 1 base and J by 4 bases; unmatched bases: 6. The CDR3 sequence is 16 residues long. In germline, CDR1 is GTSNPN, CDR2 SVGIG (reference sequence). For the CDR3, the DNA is TGTGCCTGGAGTGGGACAGGGTCTTGGGGGGCCAACGTCCTGACTTTC. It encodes CAWSGTGSWGANVLTF.

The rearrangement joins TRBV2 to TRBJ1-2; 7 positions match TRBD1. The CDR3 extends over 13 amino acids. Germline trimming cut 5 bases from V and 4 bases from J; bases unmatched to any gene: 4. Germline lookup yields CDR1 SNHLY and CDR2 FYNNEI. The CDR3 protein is CASSPRDSYGYTF. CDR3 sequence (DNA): TGTGCCAGCAGTCCGCGGGACAGCTATGGCTACACCTTC. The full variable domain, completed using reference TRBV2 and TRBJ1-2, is EPEVTQTPSHQVTQMGQEVILRCVPISNHLYFYWYRQILGQKVEFLVSFYNNEISEKSEIFDDQFSVERPDGSNFTLKIRSTKLEDSAMYFCASSPRDSYGYTFGSGTRLTVV.